This section outlines one T cell receptor (beta chain) sequence together with its context. Its specificity is unknown. The data were taken from a study of cytomegalovirus exposure and HLA in healthy donors. Study-wide results and caveats: A reported reduction in N-insertions relative to the approximately 670-donor mean was seen in an Asian-associated ancestry cluster in a later analysis. Accurate prediction of HLA-A and HLA-B alleles (for most subjects) was reportedly achieved from TCR beta sequences.

The PCR had 60 Vbeta and 13 Jbeta primers. Using immunoSEQ multiplex PCR, the repertoire was profiled, and TCRdb retains in-frame clones only, with some absent. The data hold 150,000 to 200,000 clones, with 80% observed a single time. The CDR3 is made up of 15 amino acids. The germline gives CDR1 MNHNS, CDR2 SASEGT. V lost 1 base and J 2 bases, leaving 6 bases between the germline ends. V usage is TRBV6-1 and J usage is TRBJ2-6; D possibly corresponds to TRBD1 (5 bases). This clonotype was sampled from a male donor in good health and CMV-seropositive. The sample comprised PBMCs. CDR3 DNA sequence: TGTGCCAGCAGTGAAGAAGGGGCTGGGGCCAACGTCCTGACTTTC. Amino acids: CASSEEGAGANVLTF.